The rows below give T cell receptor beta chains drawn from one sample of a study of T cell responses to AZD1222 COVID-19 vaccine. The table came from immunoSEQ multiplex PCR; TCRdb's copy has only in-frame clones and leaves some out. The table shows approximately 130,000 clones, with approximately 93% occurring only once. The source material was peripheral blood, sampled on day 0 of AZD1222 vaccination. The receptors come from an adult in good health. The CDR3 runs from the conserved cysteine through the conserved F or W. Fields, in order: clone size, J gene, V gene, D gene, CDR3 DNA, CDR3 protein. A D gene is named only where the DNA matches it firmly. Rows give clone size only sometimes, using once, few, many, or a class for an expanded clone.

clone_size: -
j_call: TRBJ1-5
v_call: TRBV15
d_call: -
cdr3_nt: TGTGCCACCAGCATCGGAGGAGGTGGCAATCAGCCCCAGCATTTT
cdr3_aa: CATSIGGGGNQPQHF

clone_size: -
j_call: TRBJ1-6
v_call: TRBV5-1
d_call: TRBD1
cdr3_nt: TGCGCCAGCAGCTTGGACAGGGGAGGATCACCCCTCCACTTT
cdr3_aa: CASSLDRGGSPLHF

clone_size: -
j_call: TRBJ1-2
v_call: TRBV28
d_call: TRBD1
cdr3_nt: TGTGCCAGCAGTTGGGGGACAGGGGGCGAGCCCTATGGCTACACCTTC
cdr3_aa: CASSWGTGGEPYGYTF

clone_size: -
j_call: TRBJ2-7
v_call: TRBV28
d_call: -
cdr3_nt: TGTGCCAGCAGTCGGGACGGTTCCTACTACGAGCAGTACTTC
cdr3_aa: CASSRDGSYYEQYF

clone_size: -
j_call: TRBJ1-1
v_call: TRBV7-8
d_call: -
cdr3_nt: TGTGCCAGCAGTACCGCTCAGGGTAAGAACACTGAAGCTTTCTTT
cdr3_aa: CASSTAQGKNTEAFF

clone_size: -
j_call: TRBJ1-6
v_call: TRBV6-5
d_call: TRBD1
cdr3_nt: TGTGCCAGCAGTATACAGGGGGCGGCGGGTTCACCCCTCCACTTT
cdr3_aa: CASSIQGAAGSPLHF

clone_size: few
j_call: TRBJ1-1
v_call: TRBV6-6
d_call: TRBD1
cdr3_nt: TGTGCCAGCAGAGAAGACAGGGTGAACACTGAAGCTTTCTTT
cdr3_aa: CASREDRVNTEAFF

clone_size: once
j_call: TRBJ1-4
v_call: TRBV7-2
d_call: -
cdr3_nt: TGTGCCAGCAGCCACGGACAGCTTGCAACTAATGAAAAACTGTTTTTT
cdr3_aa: CASSHGQLATNEKLFF

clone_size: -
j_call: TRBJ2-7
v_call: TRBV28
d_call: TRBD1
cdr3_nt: TGTGCCAGCGTCCCAGGGGGTAGGAGCTCCTACGAGCAGTACTTC
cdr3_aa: CASVPGGRSSYEQYF

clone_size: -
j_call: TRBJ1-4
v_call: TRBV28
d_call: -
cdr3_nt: TGTGCCAGCAGTTCACCGGGACTGGCTAATGAAAAACTGTTTTTT
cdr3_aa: CASSSPGLANEKLFF

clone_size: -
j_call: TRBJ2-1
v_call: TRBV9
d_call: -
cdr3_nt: TGTGCCAGCAGCGGGAATGAGCAGTTCTTC
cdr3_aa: CASSGNEQFF

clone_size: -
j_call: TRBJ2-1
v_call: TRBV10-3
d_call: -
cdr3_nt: TGTGCCATCACCCGGGACTTGACTAACAATGAGCAGTTCTTC
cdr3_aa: CAITRDLTNNEQFF

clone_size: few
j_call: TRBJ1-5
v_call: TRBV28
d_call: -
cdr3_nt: TGTGCCAGCAGTTTATTCGCCCCGGGCCAACTCGGGGGGCAGCCCCAGCATTTT
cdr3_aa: CASSLFAPGQLGGQPQHF

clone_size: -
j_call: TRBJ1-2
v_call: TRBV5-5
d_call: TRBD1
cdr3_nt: TGTGCCAGCAGCTTGGGGACAGGTATATCCGATGGCTACACCTTC
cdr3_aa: CASSLGTGISDGYTF

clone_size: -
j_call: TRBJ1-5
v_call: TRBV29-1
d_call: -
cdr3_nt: TGCAGCGTTGATGAGGGGGGCGGACAGCCCCAGCATTTT
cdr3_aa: CSVDEGGGQPQHF

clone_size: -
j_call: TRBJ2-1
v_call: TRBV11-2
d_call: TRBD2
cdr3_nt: TGTGCCAGCAGCCGAGGACTAGCGGGTACCTCCAATGAGCAGTTCTTC
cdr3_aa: CASSRGLAGTSNEQFF

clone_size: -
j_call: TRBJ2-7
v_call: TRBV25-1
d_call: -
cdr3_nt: TGTGCCAGCAGTGCGTTTGGGACCTACGAGCAGTACTTC
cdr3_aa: CASSAFGTYEQYF

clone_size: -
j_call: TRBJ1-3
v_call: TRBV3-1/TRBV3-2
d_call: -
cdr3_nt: TGTGCCAGCAGCCAAGATATGGACTCTGGAAACACCATATATTTT
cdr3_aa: CASSQDMDSGNTIYF

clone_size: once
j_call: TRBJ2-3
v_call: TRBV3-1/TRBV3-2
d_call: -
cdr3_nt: TGTGCCAGCAGCCATGGGGAATCAGATACGCAGTATTTT
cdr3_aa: CASSHGESDTQYF

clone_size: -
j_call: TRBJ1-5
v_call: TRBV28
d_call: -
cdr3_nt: TGTGCCAGCGTCTCGGTGGTCCAGCCCCAGCATTTT
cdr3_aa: CASVSVVQPQHF

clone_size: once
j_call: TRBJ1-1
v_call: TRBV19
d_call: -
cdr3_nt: TGTGCCAGTAGTATTGGTAGCTGGAGACAGAACACTGAAGCTTTCTTT
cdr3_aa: CASSIGSWRQNTEAFF

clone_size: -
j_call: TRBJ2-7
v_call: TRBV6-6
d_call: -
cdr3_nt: TGTGCCAGCAGTTACTTTGACAATTACGAGCAGTACTTC
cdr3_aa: CASSYFDNYEQYF

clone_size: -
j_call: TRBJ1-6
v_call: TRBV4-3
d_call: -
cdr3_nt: TGCGCCAGCAGCCAAGAGGGGTTACGGTTTTCACCCCTCCACTTT
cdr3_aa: CASSQEGLRFSPLHF

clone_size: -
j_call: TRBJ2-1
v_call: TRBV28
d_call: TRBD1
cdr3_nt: TGTGCCAGCAGTGGGGGTTGGGACAGGGGTCAGGGAAAATACCGGGCACTAGGTCACAATGAGCAGTTCTTC
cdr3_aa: CASSGGWDRGQGKYRALGHNEQFF

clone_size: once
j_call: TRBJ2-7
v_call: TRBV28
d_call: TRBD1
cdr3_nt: TGTGCCAGCAGTCCCCTGGGACAGGGCTACGAGCAGTACTTC
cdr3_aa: CASSPLGQGYEQYF